One T cell receptor (beta chain) is described in this entry. Per the germline V gene, CDR1 is LGHDT and CDR2 is YNNKEL (reference sequence). The ends lost 4 bases at V and 7 bases at J; junction bases unmatched: 5. The CDR3 contains 14 residues. This specimen belongs to a study of blood T cell repertoires in COVID-19. As handled by the study authors: The assay estimated nucleated cells by amplifying reference gene primers. Sequencing used immunoSEQ multiplex PCR; TCRdb keeps in-frame clones, though not all of them. D and trimming come from the DNA, and the V and J calls and clone size come from that table. This table has some 150,000 clones, 70% to 80% appearing once.

Material for sequencing was peripheral blood. V and J are TRBV3-1 (or the pseudogene TRBV3-2) and TRBJ1-4; 8 bases align to TRBD1. The origin of this receptor is a woman aged 70 to 79 with COVID-19, enrolled during active disease. CDR3 nucleotide sequence: TGTGCCAGCAGCCCGACAGGGGTCGGTGAAAAACTGTTTTTT. This codes for CASSPTGVGEKLFF.